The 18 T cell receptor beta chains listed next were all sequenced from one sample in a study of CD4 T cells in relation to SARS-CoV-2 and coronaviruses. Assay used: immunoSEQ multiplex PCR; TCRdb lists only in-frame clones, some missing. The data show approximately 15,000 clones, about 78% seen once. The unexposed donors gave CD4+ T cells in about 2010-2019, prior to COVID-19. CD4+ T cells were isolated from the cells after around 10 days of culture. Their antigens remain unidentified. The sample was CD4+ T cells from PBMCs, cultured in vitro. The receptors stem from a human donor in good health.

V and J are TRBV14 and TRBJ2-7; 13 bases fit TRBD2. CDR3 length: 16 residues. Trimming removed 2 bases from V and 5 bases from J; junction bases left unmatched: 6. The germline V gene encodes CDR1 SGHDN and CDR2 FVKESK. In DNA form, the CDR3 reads TGTGCCAGCAGCCAATTTCCCGGACTAGCGGGAGACGAGCAGTACTTC. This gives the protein CASSQFPGLAGDEQYF.

The CDR3 here is CASSYGTGGTGELFF. As DNA, the CDR3 is TGTGCCAGCAGTTACGGGACAGGGGGAACCGGGGAGCTGTTTTTT. The chain joins TRBV6-5 to TRBJ2-2, with 11 bases that match TRBD1. The CDR3 has 15 amino acids. V lost 2 bases, J lost 5 bases, and 1 base stayed unmatched. Germline values: CDR1 MNHEY, CDR2 SVGAGI.

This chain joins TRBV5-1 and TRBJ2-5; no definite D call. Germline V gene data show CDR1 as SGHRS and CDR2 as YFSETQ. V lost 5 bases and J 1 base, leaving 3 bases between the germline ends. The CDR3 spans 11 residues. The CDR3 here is CASRAQETQYF. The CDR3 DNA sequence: TGCGCCAGCAGAGCCCAAGAGACCCAGTACTTC.

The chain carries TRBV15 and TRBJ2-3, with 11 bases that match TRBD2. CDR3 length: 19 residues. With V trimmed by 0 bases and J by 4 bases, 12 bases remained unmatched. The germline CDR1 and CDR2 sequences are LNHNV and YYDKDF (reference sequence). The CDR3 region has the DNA TGTGCCACCAGCAGAGACGTAATAGCGGGAGGGCGGCTGGCAGATACGCAGTATTTT. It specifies CATSRDVIAGGRLADTQYF.

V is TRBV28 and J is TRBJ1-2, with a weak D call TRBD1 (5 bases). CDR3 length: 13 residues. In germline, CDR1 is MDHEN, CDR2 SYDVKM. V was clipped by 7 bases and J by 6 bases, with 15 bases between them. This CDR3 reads CASTPHRFDGYTF. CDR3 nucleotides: TGTGCCAGCACTCCCCACAGGTTCGATGGCTACACCTTC.

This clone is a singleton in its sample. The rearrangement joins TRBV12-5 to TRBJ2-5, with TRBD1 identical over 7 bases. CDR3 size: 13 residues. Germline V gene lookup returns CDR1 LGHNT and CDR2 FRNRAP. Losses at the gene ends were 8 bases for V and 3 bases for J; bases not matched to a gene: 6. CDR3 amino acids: CASKGGAEETQYF. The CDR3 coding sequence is TGTGCTAGTAAAGGGGGCGCCGAAGAGACCCAGTACTTC.

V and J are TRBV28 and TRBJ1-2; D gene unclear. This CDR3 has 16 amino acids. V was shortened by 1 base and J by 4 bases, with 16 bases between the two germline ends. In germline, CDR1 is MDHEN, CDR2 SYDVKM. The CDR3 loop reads CASSLSQMGNLYGYTF. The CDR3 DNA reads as TGTGCCAGCAGTTTATCACAAATGGGGAACCTCTATGGCTACACCTTC.

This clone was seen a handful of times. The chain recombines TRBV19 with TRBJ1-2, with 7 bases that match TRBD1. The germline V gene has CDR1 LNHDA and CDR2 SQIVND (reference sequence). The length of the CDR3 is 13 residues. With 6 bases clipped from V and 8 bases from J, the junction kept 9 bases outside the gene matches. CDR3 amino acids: CASSTTGFDGYTF. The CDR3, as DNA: TGTGCCAGTAGCACGACAGGGTTCGACGGCTACACCTTC.

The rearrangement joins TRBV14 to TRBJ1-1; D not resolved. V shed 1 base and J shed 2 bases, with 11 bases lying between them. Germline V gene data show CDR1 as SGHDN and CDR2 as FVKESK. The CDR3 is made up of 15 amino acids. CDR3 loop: CASSQVVSYNTEAFF. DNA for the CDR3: TGTGCCAGCAGCCAAGTTGTCAGTTATAACACTGAAGCTTTCTTT.

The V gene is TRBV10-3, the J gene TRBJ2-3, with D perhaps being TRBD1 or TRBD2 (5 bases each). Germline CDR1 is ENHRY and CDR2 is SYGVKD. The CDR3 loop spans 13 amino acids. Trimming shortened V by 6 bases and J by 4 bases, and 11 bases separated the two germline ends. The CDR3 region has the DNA TGTGCCATCAGGGGGGAGCCCCCAGATACGCAGTATTTT. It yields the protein CAIRGEPPDTQYF.

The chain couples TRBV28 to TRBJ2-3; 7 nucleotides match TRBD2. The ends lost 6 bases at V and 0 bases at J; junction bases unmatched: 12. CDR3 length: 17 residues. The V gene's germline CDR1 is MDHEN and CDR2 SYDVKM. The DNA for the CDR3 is TGTGCCAGCAGCCGAGCGGGAACCAGCCGGAGCACAGATACGCAGTATTTT. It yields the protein CASSRAGTSRSTDTQYF.

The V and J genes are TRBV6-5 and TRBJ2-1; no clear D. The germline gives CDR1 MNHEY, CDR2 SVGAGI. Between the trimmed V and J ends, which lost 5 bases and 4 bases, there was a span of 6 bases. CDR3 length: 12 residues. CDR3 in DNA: TGTGCCAGCAGTAACAGATACAATGAGCAGTTCTTC. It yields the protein CASSNRYNEQFF.

The CDR3 bases are TGTGCCAGCAGCTTGGGGAGAACAAACATTCAGTACTTC. This translates into CASSLGRTNIQYF. This chain connects TRBV5-5 to TRBJ2-4; D not resolved. The CDR3 runs to 13 residues. Trimming removed 0 bases at V and 6 bases at J, with 7 bases between. Germline-derived CDR1 and CDR2 are SGHKS and YYEKEE (reference sequence).

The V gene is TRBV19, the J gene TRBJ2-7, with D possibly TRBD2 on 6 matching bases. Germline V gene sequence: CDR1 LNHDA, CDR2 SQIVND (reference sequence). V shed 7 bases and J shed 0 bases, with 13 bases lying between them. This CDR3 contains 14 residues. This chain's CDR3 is CASNNPGDSYEQYF. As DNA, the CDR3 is TGTGCCAGTAATAATCCGGGAGACTCCTACGAGCAGTACTTC.

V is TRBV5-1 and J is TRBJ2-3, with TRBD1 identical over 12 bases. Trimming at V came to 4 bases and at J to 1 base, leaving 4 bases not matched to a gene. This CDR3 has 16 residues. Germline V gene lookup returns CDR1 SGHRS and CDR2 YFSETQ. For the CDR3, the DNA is TGCGCCAGCAGCCCCGGGGACAGGGGGCGCACAGATACGCAGTATTTT. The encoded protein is CASSPGDRGRTDTQYF. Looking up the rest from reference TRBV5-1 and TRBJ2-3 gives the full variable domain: KAGVTQTPRYLIKTRGQQVTLSCSPISGHRSVSWYQQTPGQGLQFLFEYFSETQRNKGNFPGRFSGRQFSNSRSEMNVSTLELGDSALYLCASSPGDRGRTDTQYFGPGTRLTVL.

The chain's CDR3 is CASSPEPGQRVETQYF. The CDR3 coding sequence is TGTGCCAGCAGCCCCGAGCCGGGACAGCGGGTGGAGACCCAGTACTTC. The rearrangement links TRBV5-5 to TRBJ2-5; tentative D call: TRBD1 (7 bases). Germline values: CDR1 SGHKS, CDR2 YYEKEE (reference sequence). The CDR3 runs to 16 residues. V lost 4 bases and J lost 5, with 21 bases in between.

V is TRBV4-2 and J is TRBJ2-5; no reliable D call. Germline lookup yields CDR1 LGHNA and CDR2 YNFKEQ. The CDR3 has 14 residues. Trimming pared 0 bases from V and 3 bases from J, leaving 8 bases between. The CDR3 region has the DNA TGTGCCAGCAGCCAAGAACGCCGGGAAGAGACCCAGTACTTC. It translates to CASSQERREETQYF.

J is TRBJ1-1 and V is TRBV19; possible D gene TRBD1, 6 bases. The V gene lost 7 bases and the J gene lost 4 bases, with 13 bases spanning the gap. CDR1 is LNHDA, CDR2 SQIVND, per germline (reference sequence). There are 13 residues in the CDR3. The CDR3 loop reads CASNRVLGTEAFF. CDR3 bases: TGTGCCAGTAACAGGGTTTTGGGCACTGAAGCTTTCTTT.